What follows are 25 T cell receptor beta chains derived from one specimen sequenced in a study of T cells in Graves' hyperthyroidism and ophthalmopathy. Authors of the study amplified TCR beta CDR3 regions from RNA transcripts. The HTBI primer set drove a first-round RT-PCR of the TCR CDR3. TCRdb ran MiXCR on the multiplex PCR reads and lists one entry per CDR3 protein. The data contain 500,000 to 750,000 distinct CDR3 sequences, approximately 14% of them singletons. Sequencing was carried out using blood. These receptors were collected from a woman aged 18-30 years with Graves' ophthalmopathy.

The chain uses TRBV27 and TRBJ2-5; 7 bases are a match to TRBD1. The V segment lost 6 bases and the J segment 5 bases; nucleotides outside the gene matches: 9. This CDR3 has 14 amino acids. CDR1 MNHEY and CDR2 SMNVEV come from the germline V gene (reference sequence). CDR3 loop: CASSPIGGGETQYF. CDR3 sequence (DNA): TGTGCCAGCAGCCCCATAGGGGGCGGGGAGACCCAGTACTTC.

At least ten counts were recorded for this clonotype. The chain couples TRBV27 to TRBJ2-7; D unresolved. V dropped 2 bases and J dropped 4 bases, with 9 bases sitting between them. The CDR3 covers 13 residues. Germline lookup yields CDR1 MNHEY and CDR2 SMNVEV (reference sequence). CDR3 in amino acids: CASSLTGQYEQYF. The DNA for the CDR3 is TGTGCCAGCAGTTTAACTGGGCAGTACGAGCAGTACTTC.

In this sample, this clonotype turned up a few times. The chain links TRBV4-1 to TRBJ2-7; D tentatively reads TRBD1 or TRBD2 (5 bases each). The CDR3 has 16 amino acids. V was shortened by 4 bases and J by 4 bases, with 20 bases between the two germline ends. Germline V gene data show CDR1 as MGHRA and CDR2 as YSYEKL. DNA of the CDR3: TGCGCCAGCAGCCTCCCCGGGGACCCCAAGGGGTACGAGCAGTACTTC. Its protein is CASSLPGDPKGYEQYF.

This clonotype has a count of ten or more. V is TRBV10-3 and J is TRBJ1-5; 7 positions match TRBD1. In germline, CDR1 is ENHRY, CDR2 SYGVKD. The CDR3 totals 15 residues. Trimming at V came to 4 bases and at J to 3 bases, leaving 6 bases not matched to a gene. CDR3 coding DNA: TGTGCCATCAGTGGAAAAGACAGGGTCAATCAGCCCCAGCATTTT. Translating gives CAISGKDRVNQPQHF.

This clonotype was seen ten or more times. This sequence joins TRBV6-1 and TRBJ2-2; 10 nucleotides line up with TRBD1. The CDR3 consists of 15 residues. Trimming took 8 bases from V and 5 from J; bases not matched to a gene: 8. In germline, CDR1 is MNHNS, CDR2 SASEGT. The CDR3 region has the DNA TGTGCCAGCGCCCGGGGACAGGGGAGGACCGGGGAGCTGTTTTTT. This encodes CASARGQGRTGELFF.

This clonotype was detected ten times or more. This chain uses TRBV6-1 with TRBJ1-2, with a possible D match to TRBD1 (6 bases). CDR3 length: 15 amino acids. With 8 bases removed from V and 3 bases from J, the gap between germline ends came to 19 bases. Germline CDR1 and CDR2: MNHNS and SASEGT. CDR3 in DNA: TGTGCCAGCTTTCGAGAGACAGGCCCGGACTATGGCTACACCTTC. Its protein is CASFRETGPDYGYTF.

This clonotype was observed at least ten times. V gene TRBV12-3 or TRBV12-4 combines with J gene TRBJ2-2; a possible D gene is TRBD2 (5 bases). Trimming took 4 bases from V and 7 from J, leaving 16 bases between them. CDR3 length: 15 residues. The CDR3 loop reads CASSYLTTSGGELFF. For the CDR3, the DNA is TGTGCCAGCAGTTATTTAACCACAAGCGGCGGGGAGCTGTTTTTT.

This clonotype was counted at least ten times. CDR3: CAWSPVPYGLQFF. The CDR3 DNA reads as TGTGCCTGGAGCCCAGTACCATATGGTCTCCAGTTCTTC. V is TRBV30 and J is TRBJ2-1; no reliable D call. V was clipped by 3 bases and J by 13 bases, with 19 bases between them. From germline, CDR1 is GTSNPN and CDR2 SVGIG (reference sequence). The CDR3 extends over 13 amino acids.

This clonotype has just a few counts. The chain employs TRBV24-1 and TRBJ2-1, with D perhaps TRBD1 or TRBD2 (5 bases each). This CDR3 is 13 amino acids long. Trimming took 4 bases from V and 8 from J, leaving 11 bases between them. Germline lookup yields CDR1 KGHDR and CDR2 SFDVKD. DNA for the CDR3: TGTGCCACCAGTGACACGGGACCCTATGAGCAGTTCTTC. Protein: CATSDTGPYEQFF.

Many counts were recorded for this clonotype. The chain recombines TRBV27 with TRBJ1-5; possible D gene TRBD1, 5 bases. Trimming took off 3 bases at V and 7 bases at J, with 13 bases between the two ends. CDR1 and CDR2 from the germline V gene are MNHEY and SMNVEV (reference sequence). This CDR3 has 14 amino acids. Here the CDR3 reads CASSFQGPDQPQHF. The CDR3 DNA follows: TGTGCCAGCAGTTTCCAGGGACCCGACCAGCCCCAGCATTTT.

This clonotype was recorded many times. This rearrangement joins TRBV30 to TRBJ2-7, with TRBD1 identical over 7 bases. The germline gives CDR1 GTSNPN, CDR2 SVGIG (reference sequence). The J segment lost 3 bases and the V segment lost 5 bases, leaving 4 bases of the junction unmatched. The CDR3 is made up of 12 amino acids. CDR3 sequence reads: CAWDGTDYEQYF. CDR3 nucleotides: TGTGCCTGGGACGGGACAGACTACGAGCAGTACTTC.

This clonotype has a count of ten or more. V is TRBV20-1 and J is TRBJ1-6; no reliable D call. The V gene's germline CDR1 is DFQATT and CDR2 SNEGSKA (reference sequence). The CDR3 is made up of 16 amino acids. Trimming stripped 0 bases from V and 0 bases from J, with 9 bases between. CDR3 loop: CSARDGRSSYNSPLHF. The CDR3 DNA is TGCAGTGCTAGAGATGGGAGGAGCTCCTATAATTCACCCCTCCACTTT.

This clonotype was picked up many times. Here the CDR3 DNA reads TGCAGTACGGACAGAGGAATTTATGGCTACACCTTC. Protein: CSTDRGIYGYTF. This chain connects TRBV20-1 to TRBJ1-2; D is perhaps TRBD1 (6 bases). Germline V gives CDR1 DFQATT, CDR2 SNEGSKA (reference sequence). Trimming stripped 8 bases from V and 5 bases from J, with 15 bases between. CDR3 size: 12 residues.

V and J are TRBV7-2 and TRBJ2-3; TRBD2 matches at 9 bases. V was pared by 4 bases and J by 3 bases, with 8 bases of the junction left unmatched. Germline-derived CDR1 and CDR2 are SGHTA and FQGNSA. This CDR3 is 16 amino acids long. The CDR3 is CASSSNLAGLTDTQYF. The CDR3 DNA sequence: TGTGCCAGCAGCTCAAACCTAGCGGGATTAACAGATACGCAGTATTTT.

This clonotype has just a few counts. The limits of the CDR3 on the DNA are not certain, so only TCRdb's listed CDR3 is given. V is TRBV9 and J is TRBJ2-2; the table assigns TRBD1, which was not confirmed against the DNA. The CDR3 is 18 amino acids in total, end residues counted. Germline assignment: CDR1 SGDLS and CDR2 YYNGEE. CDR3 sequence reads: CASSVVDFPSHPPGSCFF.

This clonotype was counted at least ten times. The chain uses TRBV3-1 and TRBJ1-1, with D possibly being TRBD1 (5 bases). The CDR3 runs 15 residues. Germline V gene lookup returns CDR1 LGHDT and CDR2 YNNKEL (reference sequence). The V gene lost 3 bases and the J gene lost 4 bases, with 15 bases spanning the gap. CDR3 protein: CASSQGGGYVTEAFF. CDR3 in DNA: TGTGCCAGCAGCCAGGGGGGTGGGTACGTCACTGAAGCTTTCTTT. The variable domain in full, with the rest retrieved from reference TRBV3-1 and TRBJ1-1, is DTAVSQTPKYLVTQMGNDKSIKCEQNLGHDTMYWYKQDSKKFLKIMFSYNNKELIINETVPNRFSPKSPDKAHLNLHINSLELGDSAVYFCASSQGGGYVTEAFFGQGTRLTVV.

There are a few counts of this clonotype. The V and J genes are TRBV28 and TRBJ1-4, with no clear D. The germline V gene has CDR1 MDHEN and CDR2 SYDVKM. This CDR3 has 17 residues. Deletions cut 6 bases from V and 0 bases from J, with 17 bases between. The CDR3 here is CASSLSQEFATNEKLFF. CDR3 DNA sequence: TGTGCCAGCAGCCTCTCCCAGGAGTTTGCAACTAATGAAAAACTGTTTTTT.

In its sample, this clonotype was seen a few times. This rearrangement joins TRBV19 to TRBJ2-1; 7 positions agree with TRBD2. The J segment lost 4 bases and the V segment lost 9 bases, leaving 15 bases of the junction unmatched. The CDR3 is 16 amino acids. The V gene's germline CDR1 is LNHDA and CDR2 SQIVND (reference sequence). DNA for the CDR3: TGTGCCAGCCAACGGGTTGCGGGAGAGGGATACAATGAGCAGTTCTTC. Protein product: CASQRVAGEGYNEQFF.

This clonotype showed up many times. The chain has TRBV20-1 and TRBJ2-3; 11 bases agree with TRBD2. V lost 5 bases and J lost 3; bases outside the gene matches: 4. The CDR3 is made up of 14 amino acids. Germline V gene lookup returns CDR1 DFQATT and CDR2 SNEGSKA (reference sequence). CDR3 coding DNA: TGCAGTGCTCTAGCGGGAGGATATACAGATACGCAGTATTTT. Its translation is CSALAGGYTDTQYF.

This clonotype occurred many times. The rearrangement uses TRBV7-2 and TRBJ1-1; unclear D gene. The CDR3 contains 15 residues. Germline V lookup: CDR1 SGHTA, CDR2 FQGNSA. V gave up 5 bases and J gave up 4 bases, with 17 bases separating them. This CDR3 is CASSETDPVSTEAFF. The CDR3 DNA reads TGTGCCAGCAGCGAAACAGACCCCGTCTCCACTGAAGCTTTCTTT.

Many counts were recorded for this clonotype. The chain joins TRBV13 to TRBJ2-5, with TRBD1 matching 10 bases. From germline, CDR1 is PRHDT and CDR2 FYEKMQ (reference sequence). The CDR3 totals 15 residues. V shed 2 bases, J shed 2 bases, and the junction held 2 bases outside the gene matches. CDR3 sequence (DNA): TGTGCCAGCAGCTTATTGGGACAGGGGCAAGAGACCCAGTACTTC. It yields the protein CASSLLGQGQETQYF.

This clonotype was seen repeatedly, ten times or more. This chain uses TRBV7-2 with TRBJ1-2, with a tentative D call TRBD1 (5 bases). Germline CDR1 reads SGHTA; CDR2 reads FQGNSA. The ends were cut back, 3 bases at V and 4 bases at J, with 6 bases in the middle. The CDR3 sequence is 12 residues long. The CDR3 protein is CASSFGAYGYTF. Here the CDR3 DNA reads TGTGCCAGCAGCTTCGGGGCCTATGGCTACACCTTC.

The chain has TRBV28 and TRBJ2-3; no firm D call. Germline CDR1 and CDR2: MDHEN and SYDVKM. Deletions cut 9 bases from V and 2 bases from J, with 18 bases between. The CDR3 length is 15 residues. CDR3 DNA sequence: TGTGCCAGTAGTATAGCTCGGCAGACCACAGATACGCAGTATTTT. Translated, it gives CASSIARQTTDTQYF.

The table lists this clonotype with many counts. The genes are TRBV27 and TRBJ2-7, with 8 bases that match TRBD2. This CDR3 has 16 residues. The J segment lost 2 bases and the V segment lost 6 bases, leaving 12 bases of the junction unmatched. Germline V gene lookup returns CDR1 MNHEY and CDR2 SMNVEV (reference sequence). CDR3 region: CASSREGLVNAYEQYF. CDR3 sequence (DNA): TGTGCCAGCAGCCGCGAGGGACTAGTTAACGCCTACGAGCAGTACTTC.

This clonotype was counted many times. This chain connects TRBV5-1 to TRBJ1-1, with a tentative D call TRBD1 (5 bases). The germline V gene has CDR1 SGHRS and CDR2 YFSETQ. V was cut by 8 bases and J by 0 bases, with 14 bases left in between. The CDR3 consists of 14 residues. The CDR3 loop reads CASALGRVNTEAFF. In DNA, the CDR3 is TGCGCCAGTGCTCTCGGCAGGGTGAACACTGAAGCTTTCTTT.